This TCR beta chain was retrieved from a study of blood T cell repertoires in COVID-19 (TCRdb year 2020). Regarding the complete study: Samples from collaborators originated in the United States, Italy and Spain and spanned both the acute and convalescent phases of COVID-19. The material from the prospective study consisted of cDNA or gDNA derived from T cells, B-cell-depleted T cells, or PBMCs. The dataset comprised deeply sampled blood TCRbeta repertoires from subjects exposed to, actively infected with, or recovered from COVID-19. The repertoires were made available in a free public database intended to serve as a resource for research on the immune response to SARS-CoV-2. Samples came from the ongoing ImmuneRACE study (first 160 participants) plus 1,254 subjects from 6 global collaborators. Nearly every sample came with metadata listing a de-identified subject ID, COVID-19 status, age in years and sex. HLA class I and class II types, where available, came from metadata supplied by the sample provider rather than from assay-based typing. Beyond this particular receptor, the publication reports: The amount of clinical and demographic metadata varied by source and participant and was provided uncurated.

V is reduced by 4 bases and J by 3 bases, leaving a spacing of 15 bases between them. Taken from the germline V gene, the CDR1 and CDR2 loops are KGHSH and LQKENI. Its CDR3 holds 16 amino acids, cysteine through phenylalanine. The only DNA kept is the CDR3, 48 bases in frame from the first base. This clone was counted only a few times. Its target antigen remains unknown. Qualities for individual bases were not recorded, and no much larger clone is one base off. The immunoSEQ Assay, a bias-controlled multiplex PCR, was used to amplify TCRbeta CDR3 regions from genomic DNA. As for the original processing: The number of nucleated cells in each sample was estimated by amplification of reference gene primers within the assay. To quantify the absolute abundance of each unique TCRbeta CDR3 rearrangement, sequence reads were collapsed and filtered. For each sample, productive Simpson clonality was calculated by taking the square root of Simpson's diversity index across productive rearrangements. TCRdb took over this immuneACCESS table, retaining in-frame rearrangements with V and J assigned. Such tables are incomplete; in checked studies, under half of the missing clones stem from an unresolved V gene, and the remainder is unexplained. D and trimming come from the DNA, and the V and J calls and clone size come from that table. The sample table holds some 230,000 clones, of which 70% to 85% were seen once. The ten largest clones represent about 15% of the sample.

Participants in the prospective study were enrolled through a virtual design, were aged about 18 to 90 years, and lived in approximately 25 United States geographic areas. In the prospective study, cohorts were assigned on the basis of participant-reported clinical history obtained from a screening survey and a study questionnaire. Recovered participants in ImmuneRACE Cohort 3 were defined by two consecutive negative NP/OP PCR tests, clearance by a healthcare professional, or resolution of symptoms. In the prospective study, whole blood, serum and a nasopharyngeal or oropharyngeal swab were collected from each participant by mobile phlebotomists. Over a roughly 2-month period, participants in the prospective study had the option of providing additional blood draws and questionnaires. Before DNA extraction, blood samples from the prospective study were shipped at room temperature or frozen.

Sequencing was done on a sample of PBMCs or T cells enriched from blood (not recorded which). The origin of this receptor is a man aged 40-49 years who had recovered from COVID-19. The receptor chain draws on TRBV18 and TRBJ2-2, with TRBD2 tentatively as D gene (6 bases match). This receptor carries the CDR3 CASSRSREPYTGELFF. The DNA is TGTGCCAGCTCACGATCCCGGGAGCCTTACACCGGGGAGCTGTTTTTT. This CDR3, with the reference TRBV18 and TRBJ2-2 proteins standing in past its ends, gives the full variable domain NAGVMQNPRHLVRRRGQEARLRCSPMKGHSHVYWYRQLPEEGLKFMVYLQKENIIDESGMPKERFSAEFPKEGPSILRIQQVVRGDSAAYFCASSRSREPYTGELFFGEGSRLTVL.